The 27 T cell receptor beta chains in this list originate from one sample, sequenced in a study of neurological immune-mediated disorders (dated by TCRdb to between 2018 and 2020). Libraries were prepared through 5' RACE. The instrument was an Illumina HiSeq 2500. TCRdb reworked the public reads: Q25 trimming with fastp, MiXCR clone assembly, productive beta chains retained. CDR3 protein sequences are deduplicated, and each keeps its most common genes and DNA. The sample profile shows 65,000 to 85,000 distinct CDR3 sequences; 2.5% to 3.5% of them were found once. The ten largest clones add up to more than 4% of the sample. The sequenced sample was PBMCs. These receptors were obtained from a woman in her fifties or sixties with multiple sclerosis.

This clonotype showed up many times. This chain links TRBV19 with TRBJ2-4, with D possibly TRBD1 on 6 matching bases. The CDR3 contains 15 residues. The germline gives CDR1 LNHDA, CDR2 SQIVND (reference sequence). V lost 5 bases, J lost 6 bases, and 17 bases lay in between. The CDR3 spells CASSPSAQGTNIQYF. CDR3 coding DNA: TGTGCCAGTAGTCCGTCAGCACAGGGAACAAACATTCAGTACTTC.

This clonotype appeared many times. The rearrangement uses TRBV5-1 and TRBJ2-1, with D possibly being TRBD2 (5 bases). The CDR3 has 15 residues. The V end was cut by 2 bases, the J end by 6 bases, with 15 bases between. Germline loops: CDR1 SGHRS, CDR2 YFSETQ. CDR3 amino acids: CASSLAVQAGNEQFF. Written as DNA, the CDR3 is TGCGCCAGCAGCTTAGCGGTCCAAGCAGGCAATGAGCAGTTCTTC.

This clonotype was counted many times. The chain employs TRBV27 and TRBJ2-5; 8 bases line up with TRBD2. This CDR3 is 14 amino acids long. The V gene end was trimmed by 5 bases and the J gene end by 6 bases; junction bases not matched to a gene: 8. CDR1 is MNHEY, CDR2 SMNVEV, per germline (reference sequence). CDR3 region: CASSLGGGAKTQYF. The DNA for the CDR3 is TGTGCCAGCAGTCTCGGGGGGGGCGCGAAGACCCAGTACTTC.

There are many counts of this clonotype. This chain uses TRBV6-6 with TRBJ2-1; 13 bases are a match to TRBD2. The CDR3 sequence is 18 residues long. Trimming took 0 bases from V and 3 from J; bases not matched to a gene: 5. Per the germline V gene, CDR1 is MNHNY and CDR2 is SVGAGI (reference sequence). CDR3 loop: CASSYSPTSGGLYNEQFF. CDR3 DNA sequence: TGTGCCAGCAGTTACTCGCCGACTAGCGGGGGGCTCTACAATGAGCAGTTCTTC.

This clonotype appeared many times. The CDR3 region has the DNA TGTGCCAGCAGCCAAGCTGGGGACATCGCTAGCACAGATACGCAGTATTTT. Amino acids: CASSQAGDIASTDTQYF. V and J are TRBV3-1 and TRBJ2-3, with D tentatively TRBD1 (6 bases). V was clipped by 1 base and J by 0 bases, with 14 bases between them. Germline lookup yields CDR1 LGHDT and CDR2 YNNKEL (reference sequence). This CDR3 is 17 amino acids long.

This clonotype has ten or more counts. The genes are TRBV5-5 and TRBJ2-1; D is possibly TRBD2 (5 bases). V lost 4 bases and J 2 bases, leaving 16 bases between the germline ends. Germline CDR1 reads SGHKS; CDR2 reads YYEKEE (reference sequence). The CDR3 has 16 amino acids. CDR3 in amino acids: CASSMKGRTPYNEQFF. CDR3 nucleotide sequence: TGTGCCAGCAGCATGAAAGGGAGAACCCCCTACAATGAGCAGTTCTTC.

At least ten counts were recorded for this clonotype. The CDR3 loop is CASSFPAGGRTGELFF. CDR3 sequence (DNA): TGCGCCAGCAGCTTCCCAGCGGGGGGGCGCACCGGGGAGCTGTTTTTT. The chain employs TRBV5-1 and TRBJ2-2, with 10 bases matching TRBD2. The CDR3 has 16 residues. CDR1 and CDR2 (germline): SGHRS, YFSETQ. V was clipped by 2 bases and J by 4 bases; unmatched bases: 5. The complete variable domain, with remaining parts taken from reference TRBV5-1 and TRBJ2-2, reads KAGVTQTPRYLIKTRGQQVTLSCSPISGHRSVSWYQQTPGQGLQFLFEYFSETQRNKGNFPGRFSGRQFSNSRSEMNVSTLELGDSALYLCASSFPAGGRTGELFFGEGSRLTVL.

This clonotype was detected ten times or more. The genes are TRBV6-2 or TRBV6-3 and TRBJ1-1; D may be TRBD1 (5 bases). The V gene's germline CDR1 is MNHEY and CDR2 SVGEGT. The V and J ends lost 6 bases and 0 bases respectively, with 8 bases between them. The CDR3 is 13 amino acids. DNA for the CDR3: TGTGCCAGCAGACCGACAGTGAACACTGAAGCTTTCTTT. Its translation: CASRPTVNTEAFF.

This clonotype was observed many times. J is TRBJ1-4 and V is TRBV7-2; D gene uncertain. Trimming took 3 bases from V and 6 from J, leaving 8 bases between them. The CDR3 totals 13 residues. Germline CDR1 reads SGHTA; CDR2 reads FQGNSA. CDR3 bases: TGTGCCAGCAGCTTCAGAAGGGATGAAAAACTGTTTTTT. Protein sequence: CASSFRRDEKLFF.

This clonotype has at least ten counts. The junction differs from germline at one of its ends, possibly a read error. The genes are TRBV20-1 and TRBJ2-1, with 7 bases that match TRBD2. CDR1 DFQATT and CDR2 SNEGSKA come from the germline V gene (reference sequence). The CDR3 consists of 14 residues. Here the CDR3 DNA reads TGCGGTGCGAAACCGGGGGGATCCTACAATGAGCAGTTCTTC. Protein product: CGAKPGGSYNEQFF.

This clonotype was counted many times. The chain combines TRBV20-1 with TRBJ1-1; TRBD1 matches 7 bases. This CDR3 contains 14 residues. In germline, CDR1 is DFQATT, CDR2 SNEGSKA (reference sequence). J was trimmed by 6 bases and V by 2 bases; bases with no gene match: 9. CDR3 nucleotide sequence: TGCAGTGCTAGAAGGACAGGAAATAGCGCTGAAGCTTTCTTT. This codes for CSARRTGNSAEAFF.

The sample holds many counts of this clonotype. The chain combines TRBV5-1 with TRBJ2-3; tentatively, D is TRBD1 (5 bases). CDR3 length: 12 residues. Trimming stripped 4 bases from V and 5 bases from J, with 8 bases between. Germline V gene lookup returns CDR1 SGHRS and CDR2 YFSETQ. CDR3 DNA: TGCGCCAGCAGCGGGGCTATAGATACGCAGTATTTT. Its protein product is CASSGAIDTQYF.

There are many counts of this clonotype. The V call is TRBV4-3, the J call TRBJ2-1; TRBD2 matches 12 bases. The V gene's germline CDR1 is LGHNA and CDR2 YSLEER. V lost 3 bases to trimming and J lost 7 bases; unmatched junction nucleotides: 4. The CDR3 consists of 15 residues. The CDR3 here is CASSHGLAGSNEQFF. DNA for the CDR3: TGCGCCAGCAGCCACGGACTAGCGGGATCTAATGAGCAGTTCTTC.

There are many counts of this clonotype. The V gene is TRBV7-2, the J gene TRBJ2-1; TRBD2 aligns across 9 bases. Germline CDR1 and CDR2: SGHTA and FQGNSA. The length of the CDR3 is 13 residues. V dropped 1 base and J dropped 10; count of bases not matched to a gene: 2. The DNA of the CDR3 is TGTGCCAGCAGCTTAGAGCGGGAGGCCGAGCAGTTCTTC. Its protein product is CASSLEREAEQFF.

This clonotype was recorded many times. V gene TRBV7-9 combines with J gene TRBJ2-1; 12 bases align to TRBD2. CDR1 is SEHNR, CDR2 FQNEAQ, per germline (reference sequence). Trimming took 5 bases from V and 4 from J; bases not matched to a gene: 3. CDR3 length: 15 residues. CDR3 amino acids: CASSALAGGYNEQFF. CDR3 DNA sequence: TGTGCCAGCAGCGCCCTAGCGGGAGGGTACAATGAGCAGTTCTTC.

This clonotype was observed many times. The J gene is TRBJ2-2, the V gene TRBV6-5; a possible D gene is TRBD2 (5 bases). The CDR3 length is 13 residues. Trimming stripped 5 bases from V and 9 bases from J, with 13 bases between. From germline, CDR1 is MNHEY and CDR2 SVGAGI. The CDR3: CASSLTRGRELFF. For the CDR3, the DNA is TGTGCCAGCAGTCTTACTCGGGGTAGGGAGCTGTTTTTT.

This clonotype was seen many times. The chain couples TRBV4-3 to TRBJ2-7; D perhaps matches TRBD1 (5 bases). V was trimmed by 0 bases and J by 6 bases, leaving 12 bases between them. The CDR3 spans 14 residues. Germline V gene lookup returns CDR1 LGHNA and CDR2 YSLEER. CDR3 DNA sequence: TGCGCCAGCAGCCAAGAACGTGTTGGGGCCGAGCAGTACTTC. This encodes CASSQERVGAEQYF.

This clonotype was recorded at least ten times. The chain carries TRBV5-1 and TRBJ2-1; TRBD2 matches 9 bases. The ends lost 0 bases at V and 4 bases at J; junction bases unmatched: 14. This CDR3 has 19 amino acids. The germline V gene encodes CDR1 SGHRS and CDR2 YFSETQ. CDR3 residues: CASSLGPSGRYGRYNEQFF. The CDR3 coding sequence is TGCGCCAGCAGCTTGGGTCCCAGCGGGAGGTACGGTCGATACAATGAGCAGTTCTTC.

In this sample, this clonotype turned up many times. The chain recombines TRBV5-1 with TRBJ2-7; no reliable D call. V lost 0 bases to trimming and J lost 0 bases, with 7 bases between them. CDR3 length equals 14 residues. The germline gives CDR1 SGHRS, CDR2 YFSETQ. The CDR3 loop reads CASSLDSNSYEQYF. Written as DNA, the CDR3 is TGCGCCAGCAGCTTGGACAGTAACTCCTACGAGCAGTACTTC.

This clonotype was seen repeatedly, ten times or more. CDR3 nucleotide sequence: TGTGCCAGCAACTTGCGCCCAGACATCCAAGAGACCCAGTACTTC. Translating it yields CASNLRPDIQETQYF. This chain uses TRBV28 with TRBJ2-5, with unresolved D. Germline V CDR1 and CDR2: MDHEN, SYDVKM. CDR3 length: 15 residues. V lost 7 bases and J lost 1, with 16 bases in between.

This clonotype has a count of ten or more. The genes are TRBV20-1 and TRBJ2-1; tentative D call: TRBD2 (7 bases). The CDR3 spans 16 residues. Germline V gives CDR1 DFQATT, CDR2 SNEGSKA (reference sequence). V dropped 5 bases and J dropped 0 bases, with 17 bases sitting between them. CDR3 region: CSAVGGDTSSYNEQFF. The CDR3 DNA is TGCAGTGCTGTGGGAGGGGACACGAGCTCCTACAATGAGCAGTTCTTC.

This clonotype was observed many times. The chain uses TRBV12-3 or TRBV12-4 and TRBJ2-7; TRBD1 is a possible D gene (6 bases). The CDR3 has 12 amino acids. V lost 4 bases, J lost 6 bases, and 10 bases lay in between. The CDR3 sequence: CASSSNRVEQYF. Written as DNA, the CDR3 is TGTGCCAGCAGTTCAAACAGGGTCGAGCAGTACTTC.

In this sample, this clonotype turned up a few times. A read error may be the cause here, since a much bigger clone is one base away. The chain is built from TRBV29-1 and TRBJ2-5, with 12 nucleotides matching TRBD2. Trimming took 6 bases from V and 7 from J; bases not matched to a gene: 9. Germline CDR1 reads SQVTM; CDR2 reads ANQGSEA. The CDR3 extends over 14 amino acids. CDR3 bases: TGCAGCGTCGCCACTAGCGGGGGGAAAGGGACCCAGTACTTC. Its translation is CSVATSGGKGTQYF.

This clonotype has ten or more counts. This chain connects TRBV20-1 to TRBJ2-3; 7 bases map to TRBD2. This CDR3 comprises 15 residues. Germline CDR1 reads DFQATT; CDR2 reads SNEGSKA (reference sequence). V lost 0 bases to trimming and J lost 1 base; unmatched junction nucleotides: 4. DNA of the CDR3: TGCAGTGCTAGAGAGCGCGGGAGAGGCACAGATACGCAGTATTTT. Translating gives CSARERGRGTDTQYF.

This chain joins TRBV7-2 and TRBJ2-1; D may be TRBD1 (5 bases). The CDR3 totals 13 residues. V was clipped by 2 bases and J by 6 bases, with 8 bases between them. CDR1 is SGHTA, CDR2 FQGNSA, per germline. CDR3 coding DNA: TGTGCCAGCAGCTTACCTGGGGCCAATGAGCAGTTCTTC. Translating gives CASSLPGANEQFF.

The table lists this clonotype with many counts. CDR3 DNA sequence: TGTGCCAGCAGTTATGCCGGGACTCGCACCTACGAGCAGTACGTC. Its protein product is CASSYAGTRTYEQYV. J is TRBJ2-7 and V is TRBV27, with D possibly matching TRBD2 (6 bases). The CDR3 covers 15 residues. Between the trimmed V and J ends, which lost 4 bases and 2 bases, there was a span of 15 bases. Germline V gene lookup returns CDR1 MNHEY and CDR2 SMNVEV (reference sequence).

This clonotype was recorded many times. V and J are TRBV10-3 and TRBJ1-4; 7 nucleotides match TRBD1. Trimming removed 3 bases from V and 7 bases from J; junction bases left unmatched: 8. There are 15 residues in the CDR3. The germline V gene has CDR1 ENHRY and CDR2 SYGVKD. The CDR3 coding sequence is TGTGCCATCAGTGACGATGACAGGGACGGTGAAAAACTGTTTTTT. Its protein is CAISDDDRDGEKLFF.